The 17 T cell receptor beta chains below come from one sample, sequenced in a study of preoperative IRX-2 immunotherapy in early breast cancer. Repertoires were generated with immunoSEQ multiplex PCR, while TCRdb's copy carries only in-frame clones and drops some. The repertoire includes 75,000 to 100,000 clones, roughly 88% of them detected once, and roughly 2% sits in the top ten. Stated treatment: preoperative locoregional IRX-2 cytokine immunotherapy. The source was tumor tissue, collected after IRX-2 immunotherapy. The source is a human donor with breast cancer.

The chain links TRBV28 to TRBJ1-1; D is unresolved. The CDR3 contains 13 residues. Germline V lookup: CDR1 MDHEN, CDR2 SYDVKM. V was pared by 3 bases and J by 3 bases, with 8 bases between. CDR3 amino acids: CASSFDGYTEAFF. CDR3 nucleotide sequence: TGTGCCAGCAGTTTTGACGGGTACACTGAAGCTTTCTTT.

This chain's CDR3 is CASSLVVAGGSTDTQYF. CDR3 nucleotide sequence: TGTGCCAGCAGCTTAGTTGTAGCGGGGGGGAGCACAGATACGCAGTATTTT. This rearrangement joins TRBV11-3 to TRBJ2-3, with 11 nucleotides matching TRBD2. The germline gives CDR1 SGHNT, CDR2 YENEEA. The CDR3 covers 17 residues. With V trimmed by 1 base and J by 0 bases, 3 bases remained unmatched. Combining the CDR3 with reference TRBV11-3 and TRBJ2-3 gives the whole variable domain EAGVVQSPRYKIIEKKQPVAFWCNPISGHNTLYWYLQNLGQGPELLIRYENEEAVDDSQLPKDRFSAERLKGVDSTLKIQPAELGDSAVYLCASSLVVAGGSTDTQYFGPGTRLTVL.

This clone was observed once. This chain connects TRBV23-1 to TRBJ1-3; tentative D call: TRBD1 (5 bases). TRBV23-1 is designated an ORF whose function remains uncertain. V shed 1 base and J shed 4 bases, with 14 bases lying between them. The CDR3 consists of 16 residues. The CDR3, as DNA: TGCGCCAGCAGTCAATTCGGGGCCGTCCCCGGAAACACCATATATTTT. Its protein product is CASSQFGAVPGNTIYF.

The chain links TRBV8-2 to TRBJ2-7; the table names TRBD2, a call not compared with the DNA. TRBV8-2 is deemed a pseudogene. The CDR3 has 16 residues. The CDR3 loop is CASRGGDRGSFYEQYF. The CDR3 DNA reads TGTGCCAGCAGGGGCGGGGACCGAGGGAGTTTCTACGAGCAGTACTTC.

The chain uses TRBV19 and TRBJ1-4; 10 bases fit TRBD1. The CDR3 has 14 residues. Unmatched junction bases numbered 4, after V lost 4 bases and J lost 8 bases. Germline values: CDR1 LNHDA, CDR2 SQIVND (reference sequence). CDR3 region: CASSKDRGREKLFF. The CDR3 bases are TGTGCCAGTAGTAAAGACAGGGGGCGCGAAAAACTGTTTTTT. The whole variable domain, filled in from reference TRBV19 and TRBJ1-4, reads DGGITQSPKYLFRKEGQNVTLSCEQNLNHDAMYWYRQDPGQGLRLIYYSQIVNDFQKGDIAEGYSVSREKKESFPLTVTSAQKNPTAFYLCASSKDRGREKLFFGSGTQLSVL.

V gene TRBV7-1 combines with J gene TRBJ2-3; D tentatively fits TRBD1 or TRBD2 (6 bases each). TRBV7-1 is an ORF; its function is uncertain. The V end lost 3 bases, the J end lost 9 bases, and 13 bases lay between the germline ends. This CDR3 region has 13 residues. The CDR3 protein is CASSSNRAGTQYF. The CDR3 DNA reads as TGTGCCAGCAGCTCCAACAGGGCGGGGACGCAGTATTTT.

The CDR3 here is CAIQQGPRGETQYF. CDR3 DNA: TGCGCCATACAACAGGGCCCCAGGGGAGAGACCCAGTACTTC. The chain uses TRBV5-1 and TRBJ2-5, with D perhaps TRBD1 (6 bases). The CDR3 runs 14 residues. Trimming removed 9 bases from V and 4 bases from J, with 19 bases in between. CDR1 SGHRS and CDR2 YFSETQ come from the germline V gene.

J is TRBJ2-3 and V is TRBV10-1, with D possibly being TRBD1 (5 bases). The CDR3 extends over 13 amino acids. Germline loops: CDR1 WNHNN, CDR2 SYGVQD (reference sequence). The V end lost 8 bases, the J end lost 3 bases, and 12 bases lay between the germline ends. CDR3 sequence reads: CASGADGTDTQYF. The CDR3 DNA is TGCGCCAGCGGGGCCGACGGGACAGATACGCAGTATTTT.

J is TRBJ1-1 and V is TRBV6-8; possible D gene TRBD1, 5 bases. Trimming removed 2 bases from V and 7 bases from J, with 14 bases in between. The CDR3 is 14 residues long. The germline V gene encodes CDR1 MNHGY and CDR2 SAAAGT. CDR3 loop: CASSYVGDWNEAFF. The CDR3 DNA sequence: TGTGCCAGCAGTTACGTTGGGGACTGGAATGAAGCTTTCTTT.

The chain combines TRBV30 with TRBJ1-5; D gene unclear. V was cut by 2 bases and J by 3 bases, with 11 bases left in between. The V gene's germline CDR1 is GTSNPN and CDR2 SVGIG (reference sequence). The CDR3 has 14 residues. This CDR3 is CAWSTGWDNQPQHF. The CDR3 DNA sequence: TGTGCCTGGAGTACCGGTTGGGACAATCAGCCCCAGCATTTT. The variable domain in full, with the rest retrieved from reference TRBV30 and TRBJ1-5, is SQTIHQWPATLVQPVGSPLSLECTVEGTSNPNLYWYRQAAGRGLQLLFYSVGIGQISSEVPQNLSASRPQDRQFILSSKKLLLSDSGFYLCAWSTGWDNQPQHFGDGTRLSIL.

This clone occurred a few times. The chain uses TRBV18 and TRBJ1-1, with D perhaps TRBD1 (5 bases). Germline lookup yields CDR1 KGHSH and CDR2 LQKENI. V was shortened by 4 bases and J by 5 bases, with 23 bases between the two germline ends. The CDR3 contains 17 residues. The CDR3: CASSRPKGPTRGTEAFF. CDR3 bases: TGTGCCAGCTCACGTCCCAAGGGGCCCACGAGGGGAACTGAAGCTTTCTTT.

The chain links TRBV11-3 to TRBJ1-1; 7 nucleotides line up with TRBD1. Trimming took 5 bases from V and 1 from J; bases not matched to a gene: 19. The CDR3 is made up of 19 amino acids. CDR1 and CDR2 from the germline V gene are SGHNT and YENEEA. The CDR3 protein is CASSRGGISLIWGNTEAFF. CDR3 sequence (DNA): TGTGCCAGCAGCAGAGGGGGCATTTCGTTGATTTGGGGGAACACTGAAGCTTTCTTT.

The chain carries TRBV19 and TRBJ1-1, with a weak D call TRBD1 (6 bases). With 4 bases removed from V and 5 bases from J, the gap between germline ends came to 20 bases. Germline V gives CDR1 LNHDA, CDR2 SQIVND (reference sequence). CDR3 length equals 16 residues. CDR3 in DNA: TGTGCCAGTAGTAAACAGGGTCGGTCGATGGGGACTGAAGCTTTCTTT. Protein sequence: CASSKQGRSMGTEAFF. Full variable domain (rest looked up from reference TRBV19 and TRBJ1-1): DGGITQSPKYLFRKEGQNVTLSCEQNLNHDAMYWYRQDPGQGLRLIYYSQIVNDFQKGDIAEGYSVSREKKESFPLTVTSAQKNPTAFYLCASSKQGRSMGTEAFFGQGTRLTVV.

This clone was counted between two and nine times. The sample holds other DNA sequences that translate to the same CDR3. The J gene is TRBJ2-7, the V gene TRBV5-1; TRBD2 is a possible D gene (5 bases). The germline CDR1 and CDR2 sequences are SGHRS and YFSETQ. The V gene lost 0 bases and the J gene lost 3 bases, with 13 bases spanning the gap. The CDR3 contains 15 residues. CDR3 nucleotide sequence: TGCGCCAGCAGCTTGGTTCCAGACGGGAACTACGAGCAGTACTTC. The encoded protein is CASSLVPDGNYEQYF.

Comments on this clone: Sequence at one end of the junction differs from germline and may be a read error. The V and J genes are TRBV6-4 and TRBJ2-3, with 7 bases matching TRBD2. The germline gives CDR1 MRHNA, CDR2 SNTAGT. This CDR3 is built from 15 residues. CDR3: CAISEFAGGTDTQYF. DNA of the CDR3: TGTGCCATCAGTGAGTTCGCGGGGGGCACAGATACGCAGTATTTT.

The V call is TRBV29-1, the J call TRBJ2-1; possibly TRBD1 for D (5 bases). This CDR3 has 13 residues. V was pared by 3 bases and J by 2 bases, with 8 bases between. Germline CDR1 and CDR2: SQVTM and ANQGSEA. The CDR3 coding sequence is TGCAGCGTTGACAGGGAAGCCTACAATGAGCAGTTCTTC. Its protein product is CSVDREAYNEQFF.

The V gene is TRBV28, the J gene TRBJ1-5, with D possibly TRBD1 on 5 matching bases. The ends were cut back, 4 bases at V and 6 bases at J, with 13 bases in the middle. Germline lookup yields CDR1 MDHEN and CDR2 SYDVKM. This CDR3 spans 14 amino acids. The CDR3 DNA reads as TGTGCCAGCAGTTCAACGGGGCTGGGTCAGCCCCAGCATTTT. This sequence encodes CASSSTGLGQPQHF.